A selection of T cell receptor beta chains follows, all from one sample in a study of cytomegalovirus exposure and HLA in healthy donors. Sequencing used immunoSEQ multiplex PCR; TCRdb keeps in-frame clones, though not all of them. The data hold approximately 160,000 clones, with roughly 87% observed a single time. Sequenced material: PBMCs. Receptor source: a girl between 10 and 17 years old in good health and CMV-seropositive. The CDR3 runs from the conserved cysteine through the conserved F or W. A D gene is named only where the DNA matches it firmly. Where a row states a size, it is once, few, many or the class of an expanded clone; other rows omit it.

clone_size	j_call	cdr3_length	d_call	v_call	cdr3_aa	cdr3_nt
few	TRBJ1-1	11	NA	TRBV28	CAIREAGEAFF	TGTGCCATAAGGGAGGCAGGGGAAGCTTTCTTT
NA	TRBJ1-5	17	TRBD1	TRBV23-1	CASIGTGRIYSNQPQHF	TGCGCCAGCATAGGGACAGGGCGAATCTATAGCAATCAGCCCCAGCATTTT
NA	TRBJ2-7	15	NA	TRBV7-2	CASSPNIGEDIEQYF	TGTGCCAGCAGCCCCAACATAGGGGAGGATATCGAGCAGTACTTC
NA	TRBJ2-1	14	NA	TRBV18	CASSPGTDYNEQFF	TGTGCCAGCTCACCAGGGACTGACTACAATGAGCAGTTCTTC
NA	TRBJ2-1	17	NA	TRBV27	CASSLSRTGSPYNEQFF	TGTGCCAGCAGTTTGTCTCGAACAGGCTCCCCGTACAATGAGCAGTTCTTC
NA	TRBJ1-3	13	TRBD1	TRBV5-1	CASGTGSGNTIYF	TGCGCCAGCGGGACAGGCTCTGGAAACACCATATATTTT
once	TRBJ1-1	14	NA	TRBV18	CASSPGQENTEAFF	TGTGCCAGCTCACCAGGACAAGAGAACACTGAAGCTTTCTTT
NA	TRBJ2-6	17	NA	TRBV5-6	CASSLERGGRGANVLTF	TGTGCCAGCAGCTTGGAAAGGGGGGGGAGAGGGGCCAACGTCCTGACTTTC
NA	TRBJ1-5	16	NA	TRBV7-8	CASSLNRTNRNQPQHF	TGTGCCAGCAGCTTAAACCGGACAAATCGCAATCAGCCCCAGCATTTT
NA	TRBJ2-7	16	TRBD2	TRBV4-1	CASSQFVETSGYEQYF	TGCGCCAGCAGCCAATTTGTGGAGACTAGCGGCTACGAGCAGTACTTC
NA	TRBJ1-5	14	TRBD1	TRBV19	CASSRGQAFWAQHF	TGTGCCAGTAGTAGGGGACAGGCTTTTTGGGCCCAGCATTTT
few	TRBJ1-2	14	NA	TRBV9	CASTPGGDNYGYTF	TGTGCCAGCACCCCCGGGGGGGACAACTATGGCTACACCTTC
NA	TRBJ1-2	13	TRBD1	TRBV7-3	CASSDDRGRGYTF	TGTGCCAGCAGCGACGACAGGGGTCGGGGCTACACCTTC
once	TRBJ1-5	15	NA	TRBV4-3	CASSQGTDFNQPQHF	TGCGCCAGCAGCCAAGGGACGGACTTCAATCAGCCCCAGCATTTT
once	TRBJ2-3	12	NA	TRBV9	CASKPGADTQYF	TGTGCCAGCAAACCCGGAGCAGATACGCAGTATTTT
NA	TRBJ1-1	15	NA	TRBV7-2	CASSLGQQGWTEAFF	TGTGCCAGCAGCTTAGGACAGCAAGGCTGGACTGAAGCTTTCTTT
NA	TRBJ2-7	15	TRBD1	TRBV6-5	CASSPTGESSYEQYF	TGTGCCAGCAGTCCGACAGGGGAAAGCTCCTACGAGCAGTACTTC
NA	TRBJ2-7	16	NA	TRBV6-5	CASSYSGPGVNDEQYF	TGTGCCAGCAGTTACTCTGGTCCGGGGGTGAATGACGAGCAGTACTTC
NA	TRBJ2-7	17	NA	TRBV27	CASSSDLDSSATYEQYF	TGTGCCAGCAGTTCAGATTTGGACAGCTCCGCAACTTACGAGCAGTACTTC
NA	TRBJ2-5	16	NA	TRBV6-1	CASSEGLAPPRGTQYF	TGTGCCAGCAGTGAAGGTTTGGCCCCGCCTCGCGGGACCCAGTACTTC
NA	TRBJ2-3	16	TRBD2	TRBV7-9	CASSFLRGGMSDTQYF	TGTGCCAGCAGCTTCCTGCGGGGAGGGATGTCAGATACGCAGTATTTT
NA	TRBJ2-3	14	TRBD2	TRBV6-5	CASSLAGGPYTQYF	TGTGCCAGCAGTCTAGCGGGAGGGCCTTATACGCAGTATTTT
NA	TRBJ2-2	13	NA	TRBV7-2	CASSLEEGRELFF	TGTGCCAGCAGCTTAGAAGAGGGTAGGGAGCTGTTTTTT
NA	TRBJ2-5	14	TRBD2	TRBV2	CASGVGGESETQYF	TGTGCCAGCGGCGTGGGGGGGGAGTCGGAGACCCAGTACTTC
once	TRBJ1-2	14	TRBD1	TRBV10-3	CAIRFQGDRYGYTF	TGTGCCATCAGGTTCCAGGGGGACCGCTATGGCTACACCTTC
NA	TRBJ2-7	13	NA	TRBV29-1	CSARDSRTYEQYF	TGCAGCGCAAGGGACTCACGCACCTACGAGCAGTACTTC
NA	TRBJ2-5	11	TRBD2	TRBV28	CATREGAPQYF	TGTGCCACTCGGGAGGGAGCGCCCCAGTACTTC
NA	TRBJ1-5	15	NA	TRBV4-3	CASSQDPGRNQPQHF	TGCGCCAGCAGCCAAGATCCCGGGAGAAATCAGCCCCAGCATTTT
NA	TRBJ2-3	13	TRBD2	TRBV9	CASGSGGTDTQYF	TGTGCCAGCGGTAGCGGGGGGACAGATACGCAGTATTTT
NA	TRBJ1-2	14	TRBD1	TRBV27	CASSSADRGFGYTF	TGTGCCAGCAGTTCCGCCGACAGGGGCTTCGGCTACACCTTC
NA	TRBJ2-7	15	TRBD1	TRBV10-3	CAISDARDRGNEQYF	TGTGCCATCAGTGACGCCCGGGACAGGGGAAACGAGCAGTACTTC
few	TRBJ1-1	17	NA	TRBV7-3	CASSLSLAGDENTEAFF	TGTGCCAGCAGCTTAAGTCTTGCAGGGGATGAGAACACTGAAGCTTTCTTT
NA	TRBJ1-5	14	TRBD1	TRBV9	CASSAGTGNQPQHF	TGTGCCAGCAGCGCAGGGACAGGTAATCAGCCCCAGCATTTT
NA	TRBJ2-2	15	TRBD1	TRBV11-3	CASSPRTGNTGELFF	TGTGCCAGCAGCCCCAGGACAGGGAACACCGGGGAGCTGTTTTTT
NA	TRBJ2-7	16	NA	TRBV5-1	CASSLDGRDIGYEQYF	TGCGCCAGCAGCTTGGATGGCAGGGACATCGGATACGAGCAGTACTTC
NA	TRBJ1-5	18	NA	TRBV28	CASHKGLTTVYSNQPQHF	TGTGCCAGCCACAAGGGGTTGACGACAGTCTATAGCAATCAGCCCCAGCATTTT
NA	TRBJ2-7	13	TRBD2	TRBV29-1	CSALAGESYEQYF	TGCAGCGCACTAGCGGGAGAGAGCTACGAGCAGTACTTC
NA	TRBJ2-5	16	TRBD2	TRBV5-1	CASSLGGGGVRETQYF	TGCGCCAGCAGCTTGGGCGGCGGGGGGGTCCGAGAGACCCAGTACTTC